The rows below give T cell receptor beta chains drawn from one sample of a study of T cells in Graves' hyperthyroidism and ophthalmopathy. TCRdb re-called the multiplex PCR reads with MiXCR, one entry per CDR3 protein. The sample consists of roughly 630,000 distinct CDR3 sequences, 15% to 18% of them appearing once. Input material: blood. The receptors were gathered from a woman in her thirties with Graves' hyperthyroidism. CDR3s include the opening cysteine and the closing phenylalanine or tryptophan. D genes are given only for firm matches. Clone size appears in some rows only: once, few, many, or a class for an expanded clone.

j_call,d_call,v_call,clone_size,cdr3_aa,cdr3_nt
TRBJ1-1,TRBD1,TRBV6-5,many,CASSYAYGTGRVRAFF,TGTGCCAGCAGTTACGCCTACGGGACAGGACGGGTCAGAGCTTTCTTT
TRBJ2-1,TRBD2,TRBV24-1,-,CATSESGTSGSLTYNEQFF,TGTGCCACCAGTGAGTCCGGGACTAGCGGGAGTTTGACCTACAATGAGCAGTTCTTC
TRBJ2-3,-,TRBV28,many,CASTPPVGLGTDTQYF,TGTGCCAGCACCCCCCCGGTGGGCTTGGGCACAGATACGCAGTATTTT
TRBJ2-3,-,TRBV12-3/TRBV12-4,many,CASSLAGRGASTDTQYF,TGTGCCAGCAGTTTAGCGGGCAGGGGAGCTAGCACAGATACGCAGTATTTT
TRBJ2-7,TRBD2,TRBV7-9,once,CASSPPGTSGYYEQYF,TGTGCCAGCAGCCCACCCGGGACTAGCGGCTACTACGAGCAGTACTTC
TRBJ2-2,-,TRBV30,many,CAWEGAQIGELFF,TGTGCGTGGGAGGGGGCGCAGATCGGGGAGCTGTTTTTT
TRBJ1-1,-,TRBV3-1,-,CASSRSQVPEAFF,TGTGCCAGCAGCCGCAGTCAGGTCCCTGAAGCTTTCTTT
TRBJ2-2,-,TRBV18,few,CASSRVRATNTGELFF,TGTGCCAGCTCACGGGTCAGGGCGACGAACACCGGGGAGCTGTTTTTT
TRBJ1-1,-,TRBV6-5,many,CASSYRGDYTEAFF,TGTGCCAGCAGTTACAGAGGGGACTACACTGAAGCTTTCTTT
TRBJ1-6,-,TRBV20-1,few,CSARAPLRDDAGGGAPLHF,TGCAGTGCTAGAGCGCCGCTGAGAGACGATGCGGGGGGTGGAGCACCCCTCCACTTT
TRBJ2-3,TRBD2,TRBV18,many,CASSPLAGTDTQYF,TGTGCCAGCAGCCCACTAGCGGGCACAGATACGCAGTATTTT
TRBJ2-7,TRBD1,TRBV10-3,few,CAISAGTAEYEQYF,TGTGCCATCAGCGCCGGGACAGCTGAATACGAGCAGTACTTC
TRBJ2-5,-,TRBV20-1,-,CSARGRKETQYF,TGCAGTGCTAGAGGCAGAAAAGAGACCCAGTACTTC
TRBJ2-1,-,TRBV11-2,many,CASSKPTDNEQFF,TGTGCCAGCAGCAAACCGACGGACAATGAGCAGTTCTTC
TRBJ1-1,TRBD1,TRBV7-3,-,CASGSGGTEAFF,TGTGCCAGCGGCTCAGGGGGCACTGAAGCTTTCTTT
TRBJ2-7,-,TRBV11-2,few,CASSVTGTLFEEQYF,TGTGCCAGCAGCGTAACCGGGACCCTTTTTGAGGAGCAGTACTTC
TRBJ2-7,-,TRBV7-3,-,CASSPGPTTSYEQYF,TGTGCCAGCAGCCCGGGACCTACGACGAGCTACGAGCAGTACTTC
TRBJ1-6,TRBD1,TRBV19,-,CASSPRDRTSPLHF,TGTGCCAGTAGTCCCCGGGACAGAACTTCACCCCTCCACTTT
TRBJ1-2,-,TRBV6-1,-,CASIPGGVAAYGYTF,TGTGCCAGCATCCCCGGTGGGGTGGCAGCCTATGGCTACACCTTC
TRBJ2-1,-,TRBV6-4,-,CASSDSGGGPNYNEQFF,TGTGCCAGCAGTGACTCAGGGGGAGGGCCTAACTACAATGAGCAGTTCTTC
TRBJ2-3,TRBD1,TRBV6-1,many,CASSSSGQGSTQYF,TGTGCCAGCAGTAGCTCCGGACAGGGTAGTACGCAGTATTTT
TRBJ2-7,TRBD1,TRBV7-2,many,CASSPDRISSYEQYF,TGTGCCAGCAGCCCGGACAGGATCAGCTCCTACGAGCAGTACTTC
TRBJ1-5,TRBD1,TRBV19,few,CASSSRDSLNQPQHF,TGTGCCAGTAGTAGCCGGGACAGTCTTAATCAGCCCCAGCATTTT
TRBJ1-1,-,TRBV10-3,-,CAIRTAEGPTEAFF,TGTGCCATCCGGACTGCGGAGGGACCAACTGAAGCTTTCTTT
TRBJ2-1,TRBD2,TRBV7-2,-,CASSLVGLAGGGGGEQFF,TGTGCCAGCAGCTTAGTGGGACTAGCGGGAGGCGGGGGGGGTGAGCAGTTCTTC
TRBJ2-4,-,TRBV5-1,many,CASSLGENENIQYF,TGCGCCAGCAGCCTCGGGGAGAATGAAAACATTCAGTACTTC
TRBJ2-1,TRBD1,TRBV19,-,CASSSQGAPTNEQFF,TGTGCCAGTAGTAGCCAGGGGGCGCCCACCAATGAGCAGTTCTTC
TRBJ2-1,-,TRBV6-1,few,CASSSSDYNEQFF,-
TRBJ2-3,TRBD2,TRBV10-3,many,CAISEFPAGTSTDTQYF,TGTGCCATCAGTGAGTTTCCAGCGGGAACTAGCACAGATACGCAGTATTTT
TRBJ1-6,-,TRBV6-5,-,CASSYRGEFSPLHF,TGTGCCAGCAGTTACAGGGGAGAATTTTCACCCCTCCACTTT
TRBJ2-7,-,TRBV20-1,many,CSARDWTPSYEQYF,TGCAGTGCTAGAGATTGGACACCATCCTACGAGCAGTACTTC
TRBJ1-1,-,TRBV9,-,CASSVAGKMNTEAFF,TGTGCCAGCAGCGTAGCAGGAAAAATGAACACTGAAGCTTTCTTT
TRBJ1-5,-,TRBV7-2,many,CASSLGGGTQPQHF,TGTGCCAGCAGCTTAGGAGGAGGGACTCAGCCCCAGCATTTT
TRBJ1-2,-,TRBV5-1,few,CASTTLAPSIDGYTF,TGCGCCAGCACCACCCTTGCCCCCTCTATAGATGGCTACACCTTC
TRBJ1-1,-,TRBV10-2,-,CASRDTDANTEAFF,TGCGCCAGCAGAGACACAGACGCGAACACTGAAGCTTTCTTT
TRBJ1-1,TRBD1,TRBV6-2/TRBV6-3,many,CASSYSIAGGNWEAFF,TGTGCCAGCAGTTACTCGATCGCAGGGGGGAACTGGGAAGCTTTCTTT
TRBJ2-3,TRBD2,TRBV11-2,many,CASSPLAGFGTDTQYF,TGTGCCAGCAGTCCCCTAGCGGGATTTGGGACAGATACGCAGTATTTT
TRBJ2-1,-,TRBV20-1,many,CSANLAVGYNEQFF,TGCAGTGCCAACTTAGCGGTTGGTTACAATGAGCAGTTCTTC
TRBJ2-2,-,TRBV2,-,CASRSENTGELFF,TGTGCCAGCAGATCGGAGAACACCGGGGAGCTGTTTTTT
TRBJ1-4,-,TRBV6-5,-,CASSYLGADNEKLFF,TGTGCCAGCAGTTACTTAGGGGCTGATAATGAAAAACTGTTTTTT
TRBJ2-7,TRBD1,TRBV6-2/TRBV6-3,many,CASSYPATGSYEQYF,TGTGCCAGCAGTTACCCGGCGACAGGGTCCTACGAGCAGTACTTC
TRBJ1-5,TRBD1,TRBV6-1,-,CASSPSRGTGDQPQHF,TGTGCCAGCAGTCCAAGCAGGGGGACCGGCGATCAGCCCCAGCATTTT
TRBJ2-1,-,TRBV15,few,CATSREPYNEQFF,TGTGCCACCAGCAGGGAACCCTACAATGAGCAGTTCTTC
TRBJ2-1,-,TRBV12-3/TRBV12-4,many,CASSPVGDYNEQFF,TGTGCCAGCAGCCCTGTTGGGGACTACAATGAGCAGTTCTTC
TRBJ2-7,TRBD2,TRBV20-1,-,CSAGVTSGGSYEQYF,TGCAGTGCAGGGGTGACTAGCGGGGGAAGCTACGAGCAGTACTTC
TRBJ1-2,TRBD1,TRBV19,-,CASSIAFTGGSSGYTF,TGTGCCAGTAGTATAGCCTTCACAGGGGGCAGCTCTGGCTACACCTTC
TRBJ2-3,TRBD2,TRBV18,many,CASSRMSTSGADTQYF,TGTGCCAGCTCACGAATGTCGACTAGCGGGGCAGATACGCAGTATTTT
TRBJ2-1,TRBD2,TRBV7-3,many,CASGGGPYNEQFF,TGTGCCAGCGGGGGAGGGCCTTACAATGAGCAGTTCTTC
TRBJ2-2,-,TRBV14,-,CASKGELFF,TGTGCCAGCAAAGGGGAGCTGTTTTTT
TRBJ2-1,TRBD2,TRBV7-3,many,CASSSGLAGEHNEQFF,TGTGCCAGCAGCTCGGGACTAGCGGGAGAACACAATGAGCAGTTCTTC
TRBJ2-5,-,TRBV20-1,-,CSAQTGSETQYF,TGCAGTGCTCAAACAGGGTCAGAGACCCAGTACTTC
TRBJ2-5,TRBD2,TRBV30,few,CAWSRGSGTGKETQYF,TGTGCCTGGAGTAGGGGTAGCGGGACGGGGAAAGAGACCCAGTACTTC
TRBJ2-7,-,TRBV2,many,CASSEAVYEQYF,TGTGCCAGCAGTGAAGCTGTCTACGAGCAGTACTTC
TRBJ1-5,-,TRBV7-9,-,CASSLADSNQPQHF,TGTGCCAGCAGCTTAGCGGACAGCAATCAGCCCCAGCATTTT
TRBJ2-7,-,TRBV6-2/TRBV6-3,-,CASTYSGGSFYEQYF,TGTGCCAGCACCTACTCAGGGGGGTCCTTCTACGAGCAGTACTTC
TRBJ1-6,-,TRBV20-1,-,CSAMGLDPQGTPLHF,TGCAGTGCTATGGGGCTAGACCCCCAGGGTACACCCCTCCACTTT
TRBJ2-7,TRBD1,TRBV4-3,many,CASSQMRDRALYEQYF,TGCGCCAGCAGCCAGATGCGGGACAGGGCCCTCTACGAGCAGTACTTC
TRBJ2-7,-,TRBV18,many,CASSPSLAVSYEQYF,TGTGCCAGCTCACCGTCTTTAGCGGTATCCTACGAGCAGTACTTC
TRBJ1-1,-,TRBV27,many,CASSNRPNEAFF,TGTGCCAGCAGTAACCGGCCGAATGAAGCTTTCTTT